This T cell receptor (beta chain) was retrieved from a study of T cell responses to AZD1222 COVID-19 vaccine. Study conclusions and caveats: None of the repertoires were sampled until the peak T cell response had passed. Within unmutated variant regions lay the reported targets of nearly half of spike-specific TCRs. Across the whole spike, CD4 TCRs peaked at regions 160-218 and 743-854. White British ancestry dominated among donors, who included more females, and clonal diversity was possibly underestimated.

A remark on this clone: What it binds is unknown.

Germline trimming cut 5 bases from V and 4 bases from J; bases unmatched to any gene: 9. This CDR3 has 16 amino acids. Germline V gives CDR1 SGHTA, CDR2 FQGTGA. Using immunoSEQ multiplex PCR, the repertoire was profiled, and TCRdb retains in-frame clones only, with some absent. The sample has about 110,000 clones; about 92% are singletons. The TCR comes from an adult in good health. The sample was peripheral blood, taken on day 0 of MenACWY control vaccination. The J gene is TRBJ2-3, the V gene TRBV7-3; 10 positions agree with TRBD2. CDR3 residues: CASSPSPSGGPDTQYF. CDR3 nucleotides: TGTGCCAGCAGCCCATCGCCTAGCGGGGGCCCAGATACGCAGTATTTT.